This paragraph covers one T cell receptor beta chain sequence. Many counts were recorded for this clonotype. Its specific antigen is unknown. Base qualities were left out, and no much larger clone turns up one base away. The roughly 37 donors, aged roughly 6 to 95 years, were systemically healthy Caucasian individuals from Russia. Roughly 9 milliliters of peripheral blood were drawn from each donor into EDTA-treated Vacutainer tubes. Ficoll-Paque density-gradient centrifugation was used to isolate PBMCs, with at least 6.5 million per sample. Trizol reagent was used to extract total RNA from PBMCs, with at least 5.5 micrograms per sample. For every donor, flow cytometry on a PBMC aliquot measured the percentage of naive CD45RAhigh/CD27high T cells. The sample comes from a study of blood T cells in healthy people across ages (dated by TCRdb to between 2015 and 2017). For context, the study as a whole: Template switching captured roughly one uniquely barcoded TCR beta cDNA molecule per two T cells in model experiments. Two additional independent replicas of 1 million unique cDNA reads from the same blood draw were analyzed for two donors (one aged 18 to 30 and one aged 80 or older). The study measured age-related changes in TCR beta repertoire diversity using deep sequencing normalized with unique cDNA molecular identifiers. Donors were grouped into four age groups: young (average roughly 15 years), middle-aged (around 39), aged (62) and long-lived (about 90).

Study-wide findings and limitations: Because donor CMV infection status was unknown, age-related changes in expanded clonotypes were potentially confounded. As age increased, observed TCR beta diversity per million T cells dropped in a roughly linear way, and a significant reduction was already evident by age approximately 40. Compared with the aged group, the long-lived group had more naive CD4+ T cells, fewer expanded clones and increased TCR diversity, suggesting age selection. There was a strong correlation between observed TCR beta diversity and the percentage of naive T cells measured by flow cytometry. Because profiling used bulk unsorted PBMCs, naive and antigen-experienced compartments could not be compared conclusively. Estimates of total diversity based on one million sequenced T cells were regarded as lower bounds and as underestimates.

Library creation used 5' RACE. The sequencer listed for this sample is Illumina HiSeq 2500. The second PCR ran for roughly 6 to 11 cycles and used a J-beta primer mix along with a sample-barcoded 5' primer. A template-switch 5' adaptor carrying 12 random nucleotides introduced a unique molecular identifier onto each TCR beta cDNA molecule. At least 3 million CDR3-containing paired-end reads were obtained from each sample. First-strand cDNA was synthesized from all RNA with the Mint cDNA synthesis kit, primed by a TRBC-specific oligonucleotide. All cDNA was treated with uracil-DNA glycosylase and then went through a first 18-cycle PCR with the universal primers M1SS and BC2_uni_R. The source study handled its data this way. Normalization of each sample was performed by random selection of 1 million high-quality reads, each carrying a distinct molecular identifier. Instead of being binned into consensus sequences, reads with shared molecular identifiers were discarded. MiTCR, run with a Q25 quality threshold and the strictest error-elimination algorithm, handled CDR3 identification, clonotype clustering and error correction. A nonparametric unseen species model using Euler transformation provided a lower-bound estimate of total TCR beta diversity. TCRdb handled the public reads itself, with Q25 trimming in fastp and clone calling in MiXCR, and kept productive beta chains. Under each unique CDR3 protein, matching rows form one entry showing the most common genes and DNA. For this entry, the V and J calls and clone size follow TCRdb and not the study's own pipeline. The sample table holds fewer than 600,000 distinct CDR3 sequences, of which roughly a quarter were seen once. 3% to 4.5% of the sample goes to the ten largest clones.

V gives up 5 bases and J gives up 4 bases, and the segment between their germline ends measures 18 bases. The CDR3 runs 15 amino acids, cysteine and phenylalanine included. The only DNA kept is the CDR3, 45 bases in frame from the first base. CDR1 and CDR2, looked up from the germline V gene, are SGHTA and FQGNSA. The data were also submitted as part of a second study, on T cells of mothers and their children. Looking at the second paper: Nine systemically healthy Caucasian individuals, comprising three mothers and their six children, were included as donors. cDNA synthesis used all of the extracted RNA, with 1.5 ug of RNA in each 15 ul reaction. In the second PCR, sample barcodes and 2-4 random nucleotides were introduced via the M1S primer. Over 9 million TCR beta CDR3 reads came from each mother, compared with around 3 million reads from each child. Thymic selection similarly shapes TCR recombination output in related and unrelated pairs, with minor effect from inherited differences. Related mother-child pairs always showed normalized repertoire overlap that was slightly higher than in unrelated mother-child pairs, though the difference was never significant. No persistent microchimeric T cell clones were found, with a detection sensitivity of around 100 clones per million clonotypes. The study used deep NGS to compare TCR beta repertoires of mothers and children, seeking features distinguishing related mother-child pairs from unrelated individuals. The mean age was about 40 +/- 4 years for the mothers and around 11 +/- 4 years for the children. Libraries were sequenced on Illumina HiSeq 2000 with 100+100 nt paired-end reads after adapter ligation with NEBNext reagents. To prevent cross-contamination, the mother and child libraries were prepared one month apart and sequenced in separate runs. For each donor, between about 450,000 and 2,300,000 distinct TCR beta clonotypes were identified. Naive TCR beta clonotypes were estimated from low-frequency clonotypes matched to each donor's FACS-determined naive share, without sorting.

The chain was built from TRBV7-2 and TRBJ2-7, with TRBD1 as a weak D call on 6 bases. This TCR came from a boy aged 2-9 years in good health. Sample: blood. This receptor carries the CDR3 CASSLGSGTGYEQYF. The DNA is TGTGCCAGCAGCCTAGGATCGGGAACAGGGTACGAGCAGTACTTC.